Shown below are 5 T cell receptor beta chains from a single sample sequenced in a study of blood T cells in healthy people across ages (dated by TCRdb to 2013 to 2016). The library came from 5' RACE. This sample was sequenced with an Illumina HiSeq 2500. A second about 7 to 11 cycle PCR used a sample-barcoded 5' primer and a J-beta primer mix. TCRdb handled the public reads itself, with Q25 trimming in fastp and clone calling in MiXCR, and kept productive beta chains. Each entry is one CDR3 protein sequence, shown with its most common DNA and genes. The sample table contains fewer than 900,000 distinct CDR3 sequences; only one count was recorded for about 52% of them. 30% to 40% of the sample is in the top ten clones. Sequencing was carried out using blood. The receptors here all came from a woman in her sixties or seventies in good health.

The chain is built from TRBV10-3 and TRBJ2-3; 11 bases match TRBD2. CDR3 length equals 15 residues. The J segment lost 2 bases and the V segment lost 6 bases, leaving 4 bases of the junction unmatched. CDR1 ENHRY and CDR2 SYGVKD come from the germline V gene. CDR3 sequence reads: CAIRELAGATDTQYF. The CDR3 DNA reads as TGTGCCATCAGGGAACTAGCGGGGGCCACAGATACGCAGTATTTT.

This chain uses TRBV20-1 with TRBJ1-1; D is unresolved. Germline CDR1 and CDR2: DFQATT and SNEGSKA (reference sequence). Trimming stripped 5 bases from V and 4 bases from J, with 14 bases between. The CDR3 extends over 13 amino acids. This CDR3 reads CSAYFRGSTEAFF. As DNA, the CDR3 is TGCAGTGCTTACTTTCGTGGGAGCACTGAAGCTTTCTTT.

In DNA form, the CDR3 reads TGTGCCAGCAGCGATGACAGGGGTCGATTGATCTACGAGCAGTACTTC. Its translation is CASSDDRGRLIYEQYF. The chain combines TRBV11-2 with TRBJ2-5, with TRBD1 matching over 8 bases. Matching the DNA end better, TRBJ2-7 makes the J call doubtful. CDR1 and CDR2 from the germline V gene are SGHAT and FQNNGV. This CDR3 has 16 residues.

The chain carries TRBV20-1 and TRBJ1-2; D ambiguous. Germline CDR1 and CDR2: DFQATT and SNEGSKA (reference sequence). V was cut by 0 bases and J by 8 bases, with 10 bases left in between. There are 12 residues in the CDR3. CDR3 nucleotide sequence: TGCAGTGCTAGAGACCAGATGAGGGGCTACACCTTC. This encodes CSARDQMRGYTF.

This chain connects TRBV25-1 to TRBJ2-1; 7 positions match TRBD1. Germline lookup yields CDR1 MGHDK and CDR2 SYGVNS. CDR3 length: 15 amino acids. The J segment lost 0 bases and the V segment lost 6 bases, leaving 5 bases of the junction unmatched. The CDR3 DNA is TGTGCCAGCAGGACAGGGATCTACTCCTACAATGAGCAGTTCTTC. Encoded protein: CASRTGIYSYNEQFF.